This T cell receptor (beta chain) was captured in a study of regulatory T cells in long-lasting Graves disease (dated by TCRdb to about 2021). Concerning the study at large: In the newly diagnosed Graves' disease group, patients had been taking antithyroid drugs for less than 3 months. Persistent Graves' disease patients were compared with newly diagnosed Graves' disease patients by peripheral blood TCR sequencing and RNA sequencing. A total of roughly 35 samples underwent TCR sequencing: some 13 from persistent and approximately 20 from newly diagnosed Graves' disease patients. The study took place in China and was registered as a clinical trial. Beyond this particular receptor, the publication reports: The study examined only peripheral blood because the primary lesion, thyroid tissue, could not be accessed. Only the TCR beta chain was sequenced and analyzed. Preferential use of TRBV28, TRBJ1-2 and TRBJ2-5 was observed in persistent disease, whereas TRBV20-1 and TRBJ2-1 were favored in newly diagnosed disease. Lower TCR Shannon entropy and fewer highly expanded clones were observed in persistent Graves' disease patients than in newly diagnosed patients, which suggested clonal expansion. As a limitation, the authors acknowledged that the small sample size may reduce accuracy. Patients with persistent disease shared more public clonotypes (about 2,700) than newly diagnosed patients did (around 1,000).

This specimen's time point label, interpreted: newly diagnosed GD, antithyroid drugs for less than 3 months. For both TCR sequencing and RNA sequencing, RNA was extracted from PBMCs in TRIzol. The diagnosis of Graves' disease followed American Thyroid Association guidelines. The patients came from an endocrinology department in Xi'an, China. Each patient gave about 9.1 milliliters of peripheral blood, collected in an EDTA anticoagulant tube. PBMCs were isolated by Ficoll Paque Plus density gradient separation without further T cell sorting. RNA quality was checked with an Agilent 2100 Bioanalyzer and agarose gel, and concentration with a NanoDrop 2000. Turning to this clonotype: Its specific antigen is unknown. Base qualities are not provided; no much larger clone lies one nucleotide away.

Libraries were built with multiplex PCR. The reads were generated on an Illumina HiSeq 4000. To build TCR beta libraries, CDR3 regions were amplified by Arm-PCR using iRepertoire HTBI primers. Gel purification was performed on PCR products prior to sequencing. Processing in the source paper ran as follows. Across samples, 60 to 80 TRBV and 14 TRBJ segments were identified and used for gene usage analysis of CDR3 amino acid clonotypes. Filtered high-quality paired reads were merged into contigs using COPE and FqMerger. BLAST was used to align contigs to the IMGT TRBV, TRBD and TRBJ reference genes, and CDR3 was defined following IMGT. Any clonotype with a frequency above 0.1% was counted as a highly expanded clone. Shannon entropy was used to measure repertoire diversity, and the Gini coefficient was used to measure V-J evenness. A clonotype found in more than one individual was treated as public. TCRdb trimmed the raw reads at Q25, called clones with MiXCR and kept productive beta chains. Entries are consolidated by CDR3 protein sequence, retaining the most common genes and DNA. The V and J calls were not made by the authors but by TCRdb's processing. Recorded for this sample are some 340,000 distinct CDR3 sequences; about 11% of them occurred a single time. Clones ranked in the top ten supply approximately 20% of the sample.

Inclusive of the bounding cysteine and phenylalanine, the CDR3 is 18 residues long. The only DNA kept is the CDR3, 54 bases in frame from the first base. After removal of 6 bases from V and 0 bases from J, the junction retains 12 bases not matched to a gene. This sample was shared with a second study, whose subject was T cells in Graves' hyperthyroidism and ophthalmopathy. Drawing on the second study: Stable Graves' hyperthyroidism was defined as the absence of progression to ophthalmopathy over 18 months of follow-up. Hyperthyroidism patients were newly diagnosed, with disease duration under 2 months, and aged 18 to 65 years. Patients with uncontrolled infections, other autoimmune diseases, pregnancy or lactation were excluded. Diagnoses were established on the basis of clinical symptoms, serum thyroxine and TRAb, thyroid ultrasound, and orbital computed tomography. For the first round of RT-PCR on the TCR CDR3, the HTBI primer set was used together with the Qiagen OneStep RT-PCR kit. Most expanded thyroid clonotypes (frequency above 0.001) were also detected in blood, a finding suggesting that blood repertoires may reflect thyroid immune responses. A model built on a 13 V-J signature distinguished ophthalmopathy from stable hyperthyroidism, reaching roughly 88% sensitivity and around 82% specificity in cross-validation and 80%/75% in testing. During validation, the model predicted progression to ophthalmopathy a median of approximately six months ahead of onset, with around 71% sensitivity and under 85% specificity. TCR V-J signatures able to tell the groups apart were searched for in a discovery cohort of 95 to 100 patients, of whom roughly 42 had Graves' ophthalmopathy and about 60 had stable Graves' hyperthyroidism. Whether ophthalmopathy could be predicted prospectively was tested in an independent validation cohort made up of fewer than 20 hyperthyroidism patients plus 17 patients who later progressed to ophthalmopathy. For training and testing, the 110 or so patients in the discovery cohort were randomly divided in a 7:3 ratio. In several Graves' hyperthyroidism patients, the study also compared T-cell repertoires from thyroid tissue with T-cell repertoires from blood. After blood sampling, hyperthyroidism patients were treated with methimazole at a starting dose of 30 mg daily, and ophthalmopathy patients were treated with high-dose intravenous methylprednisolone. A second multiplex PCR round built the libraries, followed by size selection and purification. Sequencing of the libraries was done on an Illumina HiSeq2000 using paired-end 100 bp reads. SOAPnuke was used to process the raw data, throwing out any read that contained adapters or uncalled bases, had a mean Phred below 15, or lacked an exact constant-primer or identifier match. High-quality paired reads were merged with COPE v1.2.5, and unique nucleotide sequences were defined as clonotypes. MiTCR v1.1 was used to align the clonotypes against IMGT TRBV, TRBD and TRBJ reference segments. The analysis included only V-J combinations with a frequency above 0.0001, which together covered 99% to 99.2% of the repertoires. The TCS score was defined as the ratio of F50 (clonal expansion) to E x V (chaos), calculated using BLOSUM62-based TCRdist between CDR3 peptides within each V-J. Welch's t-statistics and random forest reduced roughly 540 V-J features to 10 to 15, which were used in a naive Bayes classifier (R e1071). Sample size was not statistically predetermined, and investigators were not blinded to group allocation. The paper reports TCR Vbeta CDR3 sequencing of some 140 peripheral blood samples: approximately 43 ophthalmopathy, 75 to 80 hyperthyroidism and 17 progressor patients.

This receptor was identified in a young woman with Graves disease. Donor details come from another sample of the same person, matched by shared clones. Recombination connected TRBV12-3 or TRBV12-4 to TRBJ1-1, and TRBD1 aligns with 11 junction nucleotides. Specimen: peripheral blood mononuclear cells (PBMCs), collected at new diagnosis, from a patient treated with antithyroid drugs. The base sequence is TGTGCCAGCAGGGGCGATTTCCGGACAGGGGGCTTGAACACTGAAGCTTTCTTT. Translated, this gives CASRGDFRTGGLNTEAFF.